The clone carrying this TCR beta chain came up a few times. Its specificity is not known. The authors produced TCR alpha and TCR beta cDNA libraries with sample barcodes and UMIs by 5'RACE using constant-segment primers. TCRdb ran MiXCR on the 5' RACE reads and lists one entry per CDR3 protein. Here the sample spans approximately 200,000 distinct CDR3 sequences, roughly 17% being singletons. This record comes from a study of T-cell memory formation after mild COVID-19. Study-level points and caveats: CD4+ contracting clones were mainly CM and EM; CD8+ ones, EMRA.

From germline, CDR1 is SGHRS and CDR2 YFSETQ. Trimming at V came to 4 bases and at J to 4 bases, leaving 1 base not matched to a gene. The CDR3 extends over 14 amino acids. The specimen was PBMCs or a T cell subset sorted from them (not recorded which). This receptor was obtained from an adult woman who had mild COVID-19 (a few samples of this study predate the infection). Cell type and time point are not known. This chain uses TRBV5-1 with TRBJ2-5; the match to TRBD2 covers 13 bases. The CDR3 coding sequence is TGCGCCAGCAGCCGGACTAGCGGGGGAGAGACCCAGTACTTC. Its protein is CASSRTSGGETQYF.